This TCR beta chain was recovered during a study of human T cells and chemical hapten exposure. TCRdb used MiXCR to reprocess the RACE reads, holding one entry per CDR3 protein. In the table there are some 94,000 distinct CDR3 sequences, approximately 13% of which are singletons. This clonotype was observed a few times. Time point reported: patch test 1, 2 weeks after DPC sensitization. Sample treatment: therapeutic diphenylcyclopropenone sensitization with weekly scalp DPC. The CDR3 has 15 amino acids. Germline trimming cut 1 base from V and 3 bases from J; bases unmatched to any gene: 3. Germline lookup yields CDR1 MGHRA and CDR2 YSYEKL.

The V gene is TRBV4-1, the J gene TRBJ2-3, with 8 bases that match TRBD1. The TCR comes from a woman aged 40 to 50 with alopecia areata. Some clones in this sample may be carry-over from other donors' samples. This material consisted of whole blood, taken in connection with sensitization to the hapten diphenylcyclopropenone (DPC). The CDR3 loop is CASSQVDRETDTQYF. The CDR3 DNA reads TGCGCCAGCAGCCAAGTGGACAGGGAGACAGATACGCAGTATTTT.